The clone carrying this T cell receptor (beta chain) was counted a few times. Through template switching, a universal primer site was introduced, and the cDNA contained unique molecular identifiers. MiXCR was run by TCRdb on the 5' RACE reads, yielding one entry per CDR3 protein. The sample yields approximately 700,000 distinct CDR3 sequences, 15% to 20% seen once. This sample stems from a study of identical twins. Germline assignment: CDR1 DFQATT and CDR2 SNEGSKA (reference sequence). The J segment lost 3 bases and the V segment lost 1 base, leaving 14 bases of the junction unmatched. This CDR3 has 20 amino acids. This sample was shared with a second study, whose subject was T cells expressing NK-cell markers.

The source is a woman under 30 in good health. Material for sequencing was PBMCs. The V and J genes are TRBV20-1 and TRBJ2-1, with TRBD2 matching over 14 bases. The CDR3, as DNA: TGCAGTGCTAGAGCTCTCATTTCCGGGACTAGCGGGGGCCGCTACAATGAGCAGTTCTTC. Its protein is CSARALISGTSGGRYNEQFF.